This passage covers 13 T cell receptor beta chains from one sample sequenced in a study of beta chain features in type 1 diabetes. Every bit of the isolated RNA underwent reverse transcription, so sequencing read expressed TCRB transcripts. Repertoires were generated with immunoSEQ multiplex PCR, while TCRdb's copy carries only in-frame clones and drops some. There are 150,000 to 200,000 clones in the sample; approximately 9% occur only once, and 2.3% lies in the top ten. What was sequenced was central memory CD4+ T cells from blood. These receptors were obtained from a woman under 30 in good health.

Note on this clone: No DNA is shown, since the ends of the CDR3 on it are uncertain; the CDR3 is the one TCRdb lists. This chain connects TRBV6-6 to TRBJ2-1; the D call TRBD1 from the table was never checked on the DNA. Germline V gene sequence: CDR1 MNHNY, CDR2 SVGAGI (reference sequence). The CDR3 numbers 14 amino acids, ends counted. CDR3 residues: CASSEFGDGWAQFF.

This clone was counted between two and nine times. The chain links TRBV2 to TRBJ2-4; tentative D call: TRBD1 (6 bases). The CDR3 has 15 amino acids. Germline V lookup: CDR1 SNHLY, CDR2 FYNNEI. Trimming took 6 bases from V and 0 from J, leaving 12 bases between them. CDR3 in DNA: TGTGCCAGCAGCCACAGGGATCTAGCCAAAAACATTCAGTACTTC. Amino acid sequence: CASSHRDLAKNIQYF.

The CDR3 DNA follows: TGTGCCAGCAGCTTGAACGCAAGGACTAGCGGGGGGAATGAGCAGTTCTTC. Translation: CASSLNARTSGGNEQFF. The genes are TRBV7-2 and TRBJ2-1; 14 positions match TRBD2. The CDR3 runs 17 residues. The germline V gene encodes CDR1 SGHTA and CDR2 FQGNSA. V shed 3 bases and J 7 bases; nucleotides not matched to a gene: 8.

This clone was seen only a few times. The V and J genes are TRBV4-3 and TRBJ1-5, with a possible D match to TRBD1 (6 bases). CDR1 is LGHNA and CDR2 is YSLEER in the germline V gene. Trimming removed 2 bases from V and 5 bases from J, with 16 bases in between. The CDR3 extends over 16 amino acids. The CDR3 DNA sequence: TGCGCCAGCAGCCAATCCCCAGGGGCCACCGATCAGCCCCAGCATTTT. It specifies CASSQSPGATDQPQHF.

This clone was seen a few times. The chain employs TRBV6-1 and TRBJ1-5; 9 positions agree with TRBD1. The CDR3 contains 14 residues. Germline CDR1 is MNHNS and CDR2 is SASEGT. The trim removed 3 bases at V and 6 bases at J, leaving 3 bases unmatched. The CDR3 sequence: CASSDYRGPQPQHF. DNA of the CDR3: TGTGCCAGCAGTGATTACAGGGGGCCTCAGCCCCAGCATTTT.

The chain links TRBV7-2 to TRBJ1-1; D gene unclear. The CDR3 has 14 amino acids. Per the germline V gene, CDR1 is SGHTA and CDR2 is FQGNSA. V was cut by 5 bases and J by 0 bases, with 10 bases left in between. The CDR3 DNA is TGTGCCAGCAGCCCCGAGAGGGTGAACACTGAAGCTTTCTTT. As protein: CASSPERVNTEAFF.

This clone turned up a few times. V is TRBV2 and J is TRBJ2-4; 11 bases agree with TRBD1. The trim removed 9 bases at V and 12 bases at J, leaving 7 bases unmatched. Germline CDR1 SNHLY, CDR2 FYNNEI. This CDR3 is 12 amino acids long. CDR3: CASAGTGGDQYF. The CDR3 DNA reads TGTGCCAGTGCCGGGACAGGGGGTGATCAGTACTTC.

Only a few counts were recorded for this clone. This rearrangement joins TRBV5-8 to TRBJ2-3, with D possibly TRBD1 on 5 matching bases. Germline V gene data show CDR1 as SGHTS and CDR2 as YDEGEE. V gave up 0 bases and J gave up 5 bases, with 10 bases separating them. CDR3 length equals 14 residues. The CDR3 region is CASSLGQGQDTQYF. CDR3 nucleotide sequence: TGTGCCAGCAGCTTGGGGCAGGGTCAAGATACGCAGTATTTT.

This rearrangement joins TRBV11-2 to TRBJ2-3; 7 bases match TRBD2. This CDR3 is 15 amino acids long. Trimming removed 1 base from V and 3 bases from J; junction bases left unmatched: 4. The germline V gene encodes CDR1 SGHAT and CDR2 FQNNGV. The CDR3, as DNA: TGTGCCAGCAGCTTAGGGGCTAGCGGAACAGATACGCAGTATTTT. Translating it yields CASSLGASGTDTQYF.

This chain links TRBV4-1 with TRBJ2-1, with D unclear. Looked up from germline, CDR1 is MGHRA and CDR2 is YSYEKL. This CDR3 region has 16 residues. V was shortened by 0 bases and J by 0 bases, with 9 bases between the two germline ends. CDR3 sequence: CASSQDGDGSYNEQFF. The CDR3 coding sequence is TGCGCCAGCAGCCAAGATGGAGACGGCTCCTACAATGAGCAGTTCTTC.

The chain recombines TRBV5-1 with TRBJ2-3, with 7 bases lining up with TRBD1. CDR1 is SGHRS and CDR2 is YFSETQ in the germline V gene. The V segment lost 3 bases and the J segment 3 bases; nucleotides outside the gene matches: 7. This CDR3 is built from 15 residues. In DNA form, the CDR3 reads TGCGCCAGCAGCTCTCCCGGGACAGTTACAGATACGCAGTATTTT. It codes for CASSSPGTVTDTQYF.

The chain couples TRBV4-1 to TRBJ2-1; TRBD1 matches 11 bases. The CDR3 is made up of 17 amino acids. Trimming took 0 bases from V and 9 from J; bases not matched to a gene: 10. The germline gives CDR1 MGHRA, CDR2 YSYEKL. For the CDR3, the DNA is TGCGCCAGCAGCCAAGATCCCCCAGGACAGGGGGCAGGTGAGCAGTTCTTC. This codes for CASSQDPPGQGAGEQFF.

The genes are TRBV4-1 and TRBJ1-6; D is undetermined. The CDR3 length is 13 residues. Germline V gene data show CDR1 as MGHRA and CDR2 as YSYEKL. Trimming took off 1 base at V and 9 bases at J, with 7 bases between the two ends. CDR3 region: CASSQVGSSPLHF. The CDR3 bases are TGCGCCAGCAGCCAAGTTGGTAGTTCACCCCTCCACTTT.